A single sample is the source of the 32 T cell receptor beta chains below, sequenced in a study of blood T cell repertoires in COVID-19. Sequencing used immunoSEQ multiplex PCR; TCRdb keeps in-frame clones, though not all of them. The data contain about 220,000 clones, approximately 80% of them singletons. What was sequenced was peripheral blood. These receptors all come from a human donor in a cohort sampled during active COVID-19.

The rearrangement joins TRBV7-9 to TRBJ1-2; 7 nucleotides line up with TRBD1. CDR1 is SEHNR and CDR2 is FQNEAQ in the germline V gene (reference sequence). This CDR3 spans 12 amino acids. The J segment lost 8 bases and the V segment lost 5 bases, leaving 5 bases of the junction unmatched. CDR3 nucleotide sequence: TGTGCCAGCAGCACCCAGACAGGGGGCTACACCTTC. Translated, it gives CASSTQTGGYTF.

The V and J genes are TRBV25-1 and TRBJ1-2; 7 nucleotides line up with TRBD1. CDR3 length: 13 residues. With 10 bases clipped from V and 3 bases from J, the junction kept 8 bases outside the gene matches. Germline loops: CDR1 MGHDK, CDR2 SYGVNS. CDR3 nucleotide sequence: TGTGCCACCCAGGGACAGAAATACTATGGCTACACCTTC. It yields the protein CATQGQKYYGYTF.

J is TRBJ2-7 and V is TRBV9; D is possibly TRBD2 (6 bases). Germline CDR1 is SGDLS and CDR2 is YYNGEE. The CDR3 totals 14 residues. V gave up 6 bases and J gave up 3 bases, with 16 bases separating them. Here the CDR3 DNA reads TGTGCCAGCACCCCCGGCTCGGGGGACTACGAGCAGTACTTC. The encoded protein is CASTPGSGDYEQYF.

This chain joins TRBV18 and TRBJ2-3, with D tentatively TRBD2 (7 bases). Between the trimmed V and J ends, which lost 10 bases and 5 bases, there was a span of 25 bases. The CDR3 is made up of 16 amino acids. CDR1 is KGHSH and CDR2 is LQKENI in the germline V gene. The CDR3 sequence: CATRLGGGPPGDTQYF. The DNA for the CDR3 is TGTGCCACCCGCCTGGGCGGGGGCCCCCCAGGAGATACGCAGTATTTT.

The chain combines TRBV6-5 with TRBJ2-7, with D perhaps matching TRBD2 (5 bases). Germline CDR1 and CDR2: MNHEY and SVGAGI. V was pared by 1 base and J by 5 bases, with 12 bases between. CDR3 size: 14 residues. This chain's CDR3 is CASSYLEGYNEQYF. CDR3 bases: TGTGCCAGCAGTTACTTAGAGGGCTATAACGAGCAGTACTTC.

The chain is built from TRBV7-2 and TRBJ2-2; unclear D gene. V dropped 3 bases and J dropped 4 bases, with 9 bases sitting between them. In germline, CDR1 is SGHTA, CDR2 FQGNSA. The CDR3 covers 14 residues. CDR3 region: CASSLGFSTGELFF. The CDR3, as DNA: TGTGCCAGCAGCTTGGGCTTTTCCACCGGGGAGCTGTTTTTT.

The chain joins TRBV7-2 to TRBJ1-1; 7 bases align to TRBD1. Germline V lookup: CDR1 SGHTA, CDR2 FQGNSA. The CDR3 has 15 amino acids. V lost 3 bases, J lost 5 bases, and 9 bases stayed unmatched. CDR3 in amino acids: CASSFQGQAWTEAFF. The CDR3 nucleotides read TGTGCCAGCAGCTTCCAAGGACAGGCTTGGACTGAAGCTTTCTTT.

On this clone: The junction does not match germline at one end; this may be a read error. The chain combines TRBV7-3 with TRBJ1-1; 9 bases are shared with TRBD1. In germline, CDR1 is SGHTA, CDR2 FQGTGA. There are 13 residues in the CDR3. The DNA for the CDR3 is TGTGCCAGCAGCTTAGAACAGGGGGCTGACGCTTTCTTT. Its protein product is CASSLEQGADAFF.

The V call is TRBV5-1, the J call TRBJ2-7; possibly TRBD2 for D (5 bases). Trimming cost V 0 bases and J 2 bases, with 15 bases left between them. Germline CDR1 is SGHRS and CDR2 is YFSETQ. This CDR3 contains 16 residues. The CDR3 is CASSLEGGGMTYEQYF. The CDR3 DNA sequence: TGCGCCAGCAGCTTGGAAGGTGGAGGAATGACCTACGAGCAGTACTTC.

This clone came up once. The chain combines TRBV4-2 with TRBJ1-1, with D maybe TRBD1 (6 bases). Trimming cost V 4 bases and J 5 bases, with 14 bases left between them. The germline CDR1 and CDR2 sequences are LGHNA and YNFKEQ. The length of the CDR3 is 14 residues. CDR3 in amino acids: CASSRILTGTEAFF. CDR3 coding DNA: TGTGCCAGCAGCCGAATTCTGACAGGAACTGAAGCTTTCTTT.

This clone was seen a few times. The chain links TRBV27 to TRBJ1-5; 12 bases align to TRBD1. This CDR3 is 17 amino acids long. Per germline, CDR1 MNHEY and CDR2 SMNVEV (reference sequence). V lost 4 bases, J lost 6 bases, and 10 bases stayed unmatched. Here the CDR3 DNA reads TGTGCCAGCAGTTCTCTCCCCGGGACAGGGGGCTTTCAGCCCCAGCATTTT. Protein: CASSSLPGTGGFQPQHF.

The genes are TRBV11-3 and TRBJ2-1; the D gene is possibly TRBD1 (5 bases). This CDR3 spans 14 amino acids. Germline CDR1 is SGHNT and CDR2 is YENEEA. Deletions cut 5 bases from V and 9 bases from J, with 17 bases between. The DNA for the CDR3 is TGTGCCAGCAGCACCCGACAGTTCCCGGGTGAGCAGTTCTTC. It codes for CASSTRQFPGEQFF. Based on the CDR3 plus reference TRBV11-3 and TRBJ2-1, the full variable domain is EAGVVQSPRYKIIEKKQPVAFWCNPISGHNTLYWYLQNLGQGPELLIRYENEEAVDDSQLPKDRFSAERLKGVDSTLKIQPAELGDSAVYLCASSTRQFPGEQFFGPGTRLTVL.

This clone has ten or more counts. The gene calls are TRBV4-1 and TRBJ2-2; the D gene is possibly TRBD1 (5 bases). CDR3 length: 13 residues. Per the germline V gene, CDR1 is MGHRA and CDR2 is YSYEKL. V shed 4 bases and J shed 5 bases, with 8 bases lying between them. The CDR3 region is CASSLTGTGELFF. DNA of the CDR3: TGCGCCAGCAGCCTTACAGGAACCGGGGAGCTGTTTTTT.

This clone was seen a few times. This chain links TRBV6-5 with TRBJ2-7, with TRBD2 matching over 8 bases. V was clipped by 4 bases and J by 3 bases; unmatched bases: 8. This CDR3 spans 15 amino acids. Looked up from germline, CDR1 is MNHEY and CDR2 is SVGAGI. CDR3 in DNA: TGTGCCAGCAGTTCCGCCGGGGGGGGGAGCTACGAGCAGTACTTC. The encoded protein is CASSSAGGGSYEQYF.

Notes on this clone: Just one base apart from a much larger clone, this may be a read error. The rearrangement links TRBV7-9 to TRBJ1-2, with TRBD1 matching 7 bases. Trimming took 5 bases from V and 2 from J; bases not matched to a gene: 2. Germline V CDR1 and CDR2: SEHNR, FQNEAQ (reference sequence). The length of the CDR3 is 13 residues. CDR3 amino acids: CASSPTGNYGYTF. CDR3 DNA sequence: TGTGCCAGCAGCCCGACAGGGAACTATGGCTACACCTTC.

The rearrangement uses TRBV5-1 and TRBJ2-3; D unresolved. Looked up from germline, CDR1 is SGHRS and CDR2 is YFSETQ. This CDR3 region has 16 residues. V lost 0 bases to trimming and J lost 0 bases, with 11 bases between them. CDR3 in DNA: TGCGCCAGCAGCTTGGATAGCCCAACTAGCACAGATACGCAGTATTTT. This sequence encodes CASSLDSPTSTDTQYF.

This clone was seen just once. The rearrangement uses TRBV7-2 and TRBJ2-3; 8 positions match TRBD2. The CDR3 is 17 residues long. CDR1 SGHTA and CDR2 FQGNSA come from the germline V gene. The ends lost 1 base at V and 0 bases at J; junction bases unmatched: 6. The DNA for the CDR3 is TGTGCCAGCAGCTTAGATGGCGGGGGGTTAAGCACAGATACGCAGTATTTT. It encodes CASSLDGGGLSTDTQYF.

The gene calls are TRBV20-1 and TRBJ1-1; 8 nucleotides agree with TRBD1. Germline assignment: CDR1 DFQATT and CDR2 SNEGSKA (reference sequence). The V and J ends lost 3 bases and 7 bases, in that order; junction bases with no gene match: 7. This CDR3 region has 13 residues. CDR3 amino acids: CSASLTGEGEAFF. The CDR3 region has the DNA TGCAGTGCTAGTTTGACAGGGGAGGGTGAAGCTTTCTTT.

The chain links TRBV19 to TRBJ2-4, with 9 bases matching TRBD1. V gave up 5 bases and J gave up 7 bases; unmatched junction bases: 3. The CDR3 extends over 13 amino acids. The germline V gene has CDR1 LNHDA and CDR2 SQIVND (reference sequence). CDR3 bases: TGTGCCAGTAGTTCCGGGACAGGGAACATTCAGTACTTC. It specifies CASSSGTGNIQYF.

The chain couples TRBV7-2 to TRBJ2-2, with TRBD2 matching over 8 bases. Germline V gene lookup returns CDR1 SGHTA and CDR2 FQGNSA. V trimming: 4 bases; J trimming: 5 bases; junction bases outside the gene matches: 18. CDR3 length: 19 amino acids. The CDR3 loop reads CASSYPRPSGLQGTGELFF. CDR3 nucleotides: TGTGCCAGCAGCTACCCAAGGCCTAGCGGGCTTCAGGGGACCGGGGAGCTGTTTTTT.

The chain employs TRBV18 and TRBJ2-7, with 11 bases that match TRBD1. Germline CDR1 reads KGHSH; CDR2 reads LQKENI. CDR3 length: 15 amino acids. V lost 2 bases, J lost 4 bases, and 4 bases stayed unmatched. The CDR3 nucleotides read TGTGCCAGCTCACCAGCGGGACAGGGGGTATACGAGCAGTACTTC. Translating it yields CASSPAGQGVYEQYF.

The J gene is TRBJ2-1, the V gene TRBV4-3; 13 nucleotides match TRBD2. This CDR3 is built from 15 residues. Trimming removed 4 bases from V and 4 bases from J; junction bases left unmatched: 1. Germline values: CDR1 LGHNA, CDR2 YSLEER. The CDR3 loop is CASSRLAGGYNEQFF. The CDR3 DNA follows: TGCGCCAGCAGCCGACTAGCGGGGGGATACAATGAGCAGTTCTTC.

CDR3 loop: CASSFDRPGVTNTEAFF. The CDR3 DNA reads as TGTGCCAGCAGTTTCGACCGCCCCGGGGTAACGAACACTGAAGCTTTCTTT. The chain couples TRBV28 to TRBJ1-1; unclear D gene. Per the germline V gene, CDR1 is MDHEN and CDR2 is SYDVKM. CDR3 length equals 17 residues. V dropped 3 bases and J dropped 1 base, with 18 bases sitting between them.

This chain uses TRBV28 with TRBJ1-2; 12 bases agree with TRBD1. The trim removed 5 bases at V and 4 bases at J, leaving 8 bases unmatched. CDR3 length: 16 residues. Per the germline V gene, CDR1 is MDHEN and CDR2 is SYDVKM. The CDR3 is CASSPGGQGAIYGYTF. Here the CDR3 DNA reads TGTGCCAGCAGTCCTGGGGGACAGGGGGCGATCTATGGCTACACCTTC.

The V call is TRBV19, the J call TRBJ1-6; D call uncertain. This CDR3 region has 16 residues. CDR1 is LNHDA and CDR2 is SQIVND in the germline V gene (reference sequence). V was pared by 5 bases and J by 7 bases, with 18 bases between. The CDR3 loop reads CASSLALAGENSPLHF. The DNA of the CDR3 is TGTGCCAGTAGTCTCGCCTTAGCTGGCGAAAATTCACCCCTCCACTTT.

This clone was detected a few times. The V gene is TRBV2, the J gene TRBJ1-2, with D uncertain. The ends were cut back, 7 bases at V and 8 bases at J, with 14 bases in the middle. The CDR3 has 12 residues. Germline V lookup: CDR1 SNHLY, CDR2 FYNNEI. The CDR3 loop reads CASTAALGGYTF. CDR3 DNA sequence: TGTGCCAGCACGGCAGCCCTCGGGGGCTACACCTTC.

J is TRBJ2-2 and V is TRBV3-1 (or the pseudogene TRBV3-2), with 9 bases fitting TRBD2. This CDR3 is 15 amino acids long. V trimming: 4 bases; J trimming: 4 bases; junction bases outside the gene matches: 4. The germline gives CDR1 LGHDT, CDR2 YNNKEL (reference sequence). This CDR3 reads CASSPTSGATGELFF. The CDR3 coding sequence is TGTGCCAGCAGCCCGACTAGCGGAGCCACCGGGGAGCTGTTTTTT.

The chain combines TRBV7-9 with TRBJ2-2; tentatively, D is TRBD1 (6 bases). This CDR3 region has 18 residues. Trimming removed 5 bases at V and 3 bases at J, with 22 bases between. Germline CDR1 is SEHNR and CDR2 is FQNEAQ (reference sequence). The CDR3 loop reads CASSQDFGQGSDTGELFF. In DNA, the CDR3 is TGTGCCAGCAGCCAAGACTTTGGGCAGGGGAGCGACACCGGGGAGCTGTTTTTT.

The chain couples TRBV3-1 (or the pseudogene TRBV3-2) to TRBJ2-1; D call uncertain. Germline CDR1 and CDR2: LGHDT and YNNKEL (reference sequence). The CDR3 extends over 17 amino acids. Trimming took off 5 bases at V and 0 bases at J, with 17 bases between the two ends. The CDR3 nucleotides are TGTGCCAGCAGCGCTGGCGGCGCCCACTTCTCCTACAATGAGCAGTTCTTC. Protein sequence: CASSAGGAHFSYNEQFF.

CDR3 protein: CASRGGTPREGTQYF. In DNA, the CDR3 is TGTGCCAGCAGGGGCGGGACTCCCCGAGAGGGAACGCAGTATTTT. The rearrangement joins TRBV5-6 to TRBJ2-3, with TRBD2 as a possible D gene (6 bases). Looked up from germline, CDR1 is SGHDT and CDR2 is YYEEEE. V was trimmed by 5 bases and J by 9 bases, leaving 22 bases between them. This CDR3 comprises 15 residues.

This clone was counted only a few times. This chain links TRBV27 with TRBJ2-3; possible D gene TRBD1, 5 bases. V lost 5 bases, J lost 5 bases, and 11 bases lay in between. Germline values: CDR1 MNHEY, CDR2 SMNVEV (reference sequence). The CDR3 is made up of 13 amino acids. In DNA, the CDR3 is TGTGCCAGCAGTGTGCAAAGGGGAGATACGCAGTATTTT. It translates to CASSVQRGDTQYF.

Regarding this clone: One junction end disagrees with the germline gene, perhaps due to a read error. The chain joins TRBV2 to TRBJ2-7, with 8 bases matching TRBD2. The germline V gene encodes CDR1 SNHLY and CDR2 FYNNEI. This CDR3 has 13 residues. This chain's CDR3 is CASTGGDLYEQYF. The DNA for the CDR3 is TGTGCAAGCACGGGGGGGGACCTCTACGAGCAGTACTTC.